This T cell receptor beta chain was captured in a study of blood T cell repertoires in COVID-19. As for the study in general: Some COVID-19 samples were acute and others convalescent; all came from the United States, Italy and Spain. Sources were T cells, B-cell-depleted T cells, or PBMCs; the material itself was cDNA or gDNA.

The CDR3 is made up of 13 amino acids. Germline V gives CDR1 LNHDA, CDR2 SQIVND (reference sequence). V lost 6 bases and J lost 8; bases outside the gene matches: 7. In the original processing: Counts of nucleated cells, estimated from reference gene primer amplification, were obtained. The repertoire was sequenced with immunoSEQ multiplex PCR; TCRdb's copy has only in-frame clones and lacks some. V, J and clone size are taken as reported in that table, and D and trimming were inferred from the DNA itself. The data contain hundreds of thousands of clones, 82% of them singletons. This clone was seen only once.

The sequenced sample consisted of peripheral blood. This chain uses TRBV19 with TRBJ1-2; 9 bases fit TRBD1. This TCR was sampled from a woman aged 80 or over with active or convalescent COVID-19. The CDR3 loop is CASSLQGARGYTF. CDR3 nucleotide sequence: TGTGCCAGTAGCCTACAGGGGGCGCGGGGCTACACCTTC.